This T cell receptor (beta chain) derives from a study of T cell clonotyping in hematopoietic cell transplantation. General study findings and limits: Few recipient clonotypes overlapped donors; over 97% were de novo at given depth. Graft donor and pretransplant recipient Inverse Simpson Index values predicted broader posttransplant TCR diversity.

TCRdb's copy holds only in-frame clones and misses some; the assay was immunoSEQ multiplex PCR. This table has about 76,000 clones, about 95% appearing once. V gave up 3 bases and J gave up 3 bases, with 18 bases separating them. The germline gives CDR1 LNHDA, CDR2 SQIVND (reference sequence). CDR3 size: 17 residues. Time point meaning: recipient sample about 28 days before transplant, after cytoreduction. About this clone: Its antigen is as yet unknown.

The rearrangement links TRBV19 to TRBJ1-5, with TRBD1 as a possible D gene (6 bases). Sample: peripheral blood mononuclear cells, taken before stem cell transplant. The TCR originated in a woman between 50 and 59 years old with acute myeloid leukemia. Some clones in this sample may be carry-over from other donors' samples. CDR3 sequence: CASSIQYSSGDNQPQHF. CDR3 nucleotides: TGTGCCAGTAGTATCCAGTATTCTTCAGGGGACAATCAGCCCCAGCATTTT.